This T cell receptor beta chain was recorded in a study of cytomegalovirus exposure and HLA in healthy donors. Study-wide findings and caveats: HLA allele associations emerged for around 15,000 TCR beta sequences in a later analysis, at 0.05 false discovery rate. TCR beta chains numbering roughly 150 were designated cytomegalovirus-associated. The authors considered a cluster of highly shared sequence variants likely to be a sequencing artifact.

The CDR3 has 14 amino acids. The germline V gene has CDR1 WSHSY and CDR2 SAAADI. Germline trimming cut 7 bases from V and 10 bases from J; bases unmatched to any gene: 10. Details on this clone: Its antigen is unidentified.

PCR employed 60 Vbeta and 13 Jbeta primers. TCRdb's table, derived via immunoSEQ multiplex PCR, lists solely in-frame clones and lacks some. The sample contains about 98,000 clones, about 81% of which appear only once. What was sequenced was PBMCs. The V call is TRBV10-2, the J call TRBJ1-4; 9 bases are shared with TRBD1. This clonotype originated in a man aged 40-49 years in good health and CMV-seronegative. This CDR3 reads CASTPGQGFSKLFF. DNA of the CDR3: TGCGCCAGCACTCCGGGACAGGGTTTTTCAAAACTGTTTTTT.